This TCR beta chain was documented in a study of blood T cell repertoires in COVID-19. About the research overall: The United States, Italy and Spain provided the acute and convalescent COVID-19 samples.

In the authors' methods: How many nucleated cells were present was estimated from reference gene primer amplification. Assay: immunoSEQ multiplex PCR; the TCRdb copy retains only in-frame clones and omits some. Clone size and the V and J calls come from that table; the DNA yielded D and trimming. The sample shows roughly 100,000 clones, about 89% of them seen only once. Germline CDR1 reads LGHDT; CDR2 reads YNNKEL (reference sequence). Germline trimming cut 8 bases from V and 1 base from J; bases unmatched to any gene: 3. CDR3 length: 13 amino acids. The receptor was isolated from a man aged 45-65 years with acute or convalescent COVID-19. Source material: peripheral blood. V gene TRBV3-1 (or the pseudogene TRBV3-2) combines with J gene TRBJ2-5; 8 bases fit TRBD1. The CDR3 DNA reads TGTGCCAGCCAGACAGGGGCCCAAGAGACCCAGTACTTC. Amino acid sequence: CASQTGAQETQYF.